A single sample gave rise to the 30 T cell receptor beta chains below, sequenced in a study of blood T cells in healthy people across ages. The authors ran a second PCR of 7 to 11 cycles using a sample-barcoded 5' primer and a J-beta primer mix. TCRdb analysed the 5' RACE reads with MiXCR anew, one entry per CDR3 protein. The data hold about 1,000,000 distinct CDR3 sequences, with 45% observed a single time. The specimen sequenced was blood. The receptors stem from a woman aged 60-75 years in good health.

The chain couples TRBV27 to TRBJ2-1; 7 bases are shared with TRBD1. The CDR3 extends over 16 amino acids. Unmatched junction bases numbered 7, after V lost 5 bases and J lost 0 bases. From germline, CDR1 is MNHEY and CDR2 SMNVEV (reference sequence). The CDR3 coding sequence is TGTGCCAGCAGTGTAGGGGGCGCTTACTCCTACAATGAGCAGTTCTTC. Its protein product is CASSVGGAYSYNEQFF.

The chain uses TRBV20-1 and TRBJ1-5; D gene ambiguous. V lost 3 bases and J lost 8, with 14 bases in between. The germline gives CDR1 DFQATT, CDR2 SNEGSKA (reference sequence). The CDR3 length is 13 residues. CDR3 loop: CSARMTGMEPQHF. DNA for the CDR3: TGCAGTGCTAGGATGACGGGGATGGAGCCCCAGCATTTT.

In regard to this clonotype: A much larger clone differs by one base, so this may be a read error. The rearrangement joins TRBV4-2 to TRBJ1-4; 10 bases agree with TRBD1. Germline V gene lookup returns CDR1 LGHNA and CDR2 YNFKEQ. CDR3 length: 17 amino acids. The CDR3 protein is CANSQEATGGLNEKLFF. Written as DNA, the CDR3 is TGTGCCAACAGCCAAGAGGCGACAGGGGGCCTTAATGAAAAACTGTTTTTT.

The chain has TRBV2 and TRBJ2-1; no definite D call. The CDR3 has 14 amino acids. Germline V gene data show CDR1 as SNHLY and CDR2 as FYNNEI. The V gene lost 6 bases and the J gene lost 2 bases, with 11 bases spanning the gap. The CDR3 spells CASSEPWAYNEQFF. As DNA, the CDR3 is TGTGCCAGCAGCGAGCCGTGGGCCTACAATGAGCAGTTCTTC. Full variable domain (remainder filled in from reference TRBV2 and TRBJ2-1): EPEVTQTPSHQVTQMGQEVILRCVPISNHLYFYWYRQILGQKVEFLVSFYNNEISEKSEIFDDQFSVERPDGSNFTLKIRSTKLEDSAMYFCASSEPWAYNEQFFGPGTRLTVL.

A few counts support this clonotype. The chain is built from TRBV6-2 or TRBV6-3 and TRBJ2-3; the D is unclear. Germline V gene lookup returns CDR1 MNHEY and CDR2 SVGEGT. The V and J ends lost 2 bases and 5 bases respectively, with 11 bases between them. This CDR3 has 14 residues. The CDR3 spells CASSYGTAGDTQYF. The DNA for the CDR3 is TGTGCCAGCAGTTACGGCACTGCTGGAGATACGCAGTATTTT.

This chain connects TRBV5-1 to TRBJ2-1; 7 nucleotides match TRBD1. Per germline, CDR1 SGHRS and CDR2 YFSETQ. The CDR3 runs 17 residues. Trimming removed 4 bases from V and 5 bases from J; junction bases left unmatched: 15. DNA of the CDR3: TGCGCCAGCAGCCCGGGATTGACAGGGATTGGCAACAATGAGCAGTTCTTC. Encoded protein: CASSPGLTGIGNNEQFF.

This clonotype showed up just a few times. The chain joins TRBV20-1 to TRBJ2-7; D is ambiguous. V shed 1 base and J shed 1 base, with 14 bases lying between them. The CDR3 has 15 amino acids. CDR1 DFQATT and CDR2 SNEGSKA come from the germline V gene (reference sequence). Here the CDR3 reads CSARVSPARSYEQYF. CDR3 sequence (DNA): TGCAGTGCTAGAGTATCCCCGGCAAGGTCCTACGAGCAGTACTTC.

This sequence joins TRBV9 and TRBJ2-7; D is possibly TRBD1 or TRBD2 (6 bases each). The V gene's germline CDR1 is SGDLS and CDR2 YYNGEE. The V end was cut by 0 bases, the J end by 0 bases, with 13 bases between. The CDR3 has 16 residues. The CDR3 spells CASSVAPGAGSYEQYF. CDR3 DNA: TGTGCCAGCAGCGTAGCCCCGGGGGCGGGCTCCTACGAGCAGTACTTC. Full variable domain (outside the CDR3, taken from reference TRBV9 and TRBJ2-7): DSGVTQTPKHLITATGQRVTLRCSPRSGDLSVYWYQQSLDQGLQFLIQYYNGEERAKGNILERFSAQQFPDLHSELNLSSLELGDSALYFCASSVAPGAGSYEQYFGPGTRLTVT.

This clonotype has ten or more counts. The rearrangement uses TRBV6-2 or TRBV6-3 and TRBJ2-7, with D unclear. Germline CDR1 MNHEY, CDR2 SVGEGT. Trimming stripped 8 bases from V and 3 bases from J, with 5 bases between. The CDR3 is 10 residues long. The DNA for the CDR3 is TGTGCCAGCGGGGTCTACGAGCAGTACTTC. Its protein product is CASGVYEQYF.

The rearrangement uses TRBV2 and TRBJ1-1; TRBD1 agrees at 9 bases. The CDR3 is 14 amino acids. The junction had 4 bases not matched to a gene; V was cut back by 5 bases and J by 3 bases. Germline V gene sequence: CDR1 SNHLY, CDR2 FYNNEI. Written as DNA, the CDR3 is TGTGCCAGCAGTCGGACAGGGGTGGACACTGAAGCTTTCTTT. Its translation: CASSRTGVDTEAFF.

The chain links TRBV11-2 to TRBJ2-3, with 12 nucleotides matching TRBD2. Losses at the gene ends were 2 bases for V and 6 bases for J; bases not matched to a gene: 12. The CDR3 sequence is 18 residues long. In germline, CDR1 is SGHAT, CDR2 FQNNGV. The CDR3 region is CASSLTVRASGRGDTQYF. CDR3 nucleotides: TGTGCCAGCAGCTTAACGGTGCGGGCTAGCGGGAGGGGGGATACGCAGTATTTT.

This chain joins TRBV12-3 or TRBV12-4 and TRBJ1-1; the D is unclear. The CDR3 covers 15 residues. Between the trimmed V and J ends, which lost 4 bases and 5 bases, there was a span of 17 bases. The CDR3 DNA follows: TGTGCCAGCAGTTCCCGGGATCCGGGCGGAACTGAAGCTTTCTTT. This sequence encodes CASSSRDPGGTEAFF.

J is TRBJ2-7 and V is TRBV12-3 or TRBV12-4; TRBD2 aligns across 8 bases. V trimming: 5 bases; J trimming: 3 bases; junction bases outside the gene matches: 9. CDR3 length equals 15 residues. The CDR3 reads CASSPGRAGDYEQYF. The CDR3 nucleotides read TGTGCCAGCAGTCCCGGACGAGCGGGAGACTACGAGCAGTACTTC.

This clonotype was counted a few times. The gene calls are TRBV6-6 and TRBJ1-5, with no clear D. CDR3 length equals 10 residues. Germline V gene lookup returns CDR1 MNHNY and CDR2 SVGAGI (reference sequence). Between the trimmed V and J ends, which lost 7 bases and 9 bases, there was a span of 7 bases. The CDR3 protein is CASTPGPQHF. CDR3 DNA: TGTGCCAGCACCCCGGGGCCCCAGCATTTT.

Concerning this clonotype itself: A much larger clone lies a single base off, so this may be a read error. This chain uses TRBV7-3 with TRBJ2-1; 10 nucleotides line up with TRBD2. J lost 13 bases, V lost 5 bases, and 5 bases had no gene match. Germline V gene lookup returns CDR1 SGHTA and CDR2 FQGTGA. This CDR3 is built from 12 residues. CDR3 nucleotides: TGTGCCAGCAGCACCGCTAGCGGGGGACAGTTCTTC. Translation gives CASSTASGGQFF.

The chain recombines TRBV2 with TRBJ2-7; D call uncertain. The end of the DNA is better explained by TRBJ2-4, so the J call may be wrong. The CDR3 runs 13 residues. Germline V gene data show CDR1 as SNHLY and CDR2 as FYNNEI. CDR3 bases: TGTGCCAGCAGTGAAGTTTTAAAAAACATTCAGTACTTC. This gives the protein CASSEVLKNIQYF.

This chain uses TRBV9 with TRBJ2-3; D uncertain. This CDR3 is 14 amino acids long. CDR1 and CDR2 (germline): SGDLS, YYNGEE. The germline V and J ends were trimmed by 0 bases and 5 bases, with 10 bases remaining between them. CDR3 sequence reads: CASSVVGSGDTQYF. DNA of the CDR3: TGTGCCAGCAGCGTAGTAGGGTCCGGAGATACGCAGTATTTT.

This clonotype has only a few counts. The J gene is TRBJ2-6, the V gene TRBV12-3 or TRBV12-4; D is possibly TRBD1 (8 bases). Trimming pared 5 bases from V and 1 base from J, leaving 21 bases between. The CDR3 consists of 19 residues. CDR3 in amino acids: CASSPGRTGRVSGANVLTF. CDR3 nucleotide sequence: TGTGCCAGCAGTCCCGGGAGGACAGGGCGTGTTTCTGGGGCCAACGTCCTGACTTTC.

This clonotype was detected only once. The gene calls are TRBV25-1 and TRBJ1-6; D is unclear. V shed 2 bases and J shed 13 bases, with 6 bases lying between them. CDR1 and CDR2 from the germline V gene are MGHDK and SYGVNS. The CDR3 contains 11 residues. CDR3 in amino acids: CASSEGVPLHF. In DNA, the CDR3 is TGTGCCAGCAGTGAAGGAGTTCCCCTCCACTTT.

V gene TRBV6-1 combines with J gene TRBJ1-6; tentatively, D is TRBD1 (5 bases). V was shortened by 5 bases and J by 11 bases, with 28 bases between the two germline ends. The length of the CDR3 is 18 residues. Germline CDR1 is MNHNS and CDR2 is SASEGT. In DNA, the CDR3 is TGTGCCAGCAGTCGTCGACCGCCTAGACAGCTACTAGGCACACCCCTCCACTTT. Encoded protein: CASSRRPPRQLLGTPLHF.

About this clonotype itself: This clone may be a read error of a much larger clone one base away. The DNA for the CDR3 is TGTGCCAGCGTACCGGGACGTAGCTCCTACGAGCAGTACTTC. Its translation is CASVPGRSSYEQYF. The chain combines TRBV12-3 or TRBV12-4 with TRBJ2-7; D tentatively fits TRBD1 or TRBD2 (5 bases each). The CDR3 extends over 14 amino acids. V shed 8 bases and J shed 0 bases, with 14 bases lying between them.

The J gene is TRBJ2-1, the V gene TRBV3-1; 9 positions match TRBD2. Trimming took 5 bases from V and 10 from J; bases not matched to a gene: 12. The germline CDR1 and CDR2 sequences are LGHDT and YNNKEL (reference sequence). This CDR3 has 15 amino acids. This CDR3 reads CASSSFSGSNNEQFF. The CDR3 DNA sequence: TGTGCCAGCAGCTCCTTTAGCGGGAGTAATAACGAGCAGTTCTTC.

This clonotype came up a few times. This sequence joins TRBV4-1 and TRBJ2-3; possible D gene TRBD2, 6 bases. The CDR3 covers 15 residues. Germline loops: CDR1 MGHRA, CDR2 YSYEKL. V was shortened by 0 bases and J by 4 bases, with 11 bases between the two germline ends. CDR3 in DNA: TGCGCCAGCAGCCAAGATGTCGGAGGGTCAGATACGCAGTATTTT. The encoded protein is CASSQDVGGSDTQYF.

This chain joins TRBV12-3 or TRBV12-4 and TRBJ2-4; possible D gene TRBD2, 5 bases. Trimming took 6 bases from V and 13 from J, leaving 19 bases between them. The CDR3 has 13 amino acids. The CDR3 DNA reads TGTGCCAGCAGCACCGGTGGGCTTTGGGAGCAGTACTTC. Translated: CASSTGGLWEQYF.

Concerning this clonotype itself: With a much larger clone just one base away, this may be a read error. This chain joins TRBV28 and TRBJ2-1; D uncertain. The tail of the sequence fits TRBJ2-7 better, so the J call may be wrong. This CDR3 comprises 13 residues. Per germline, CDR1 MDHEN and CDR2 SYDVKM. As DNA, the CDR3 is TGTGCCAGCAGACCGATATCCTACAATGAGCAGTACTTC. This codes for CASRPISYNEQYF.

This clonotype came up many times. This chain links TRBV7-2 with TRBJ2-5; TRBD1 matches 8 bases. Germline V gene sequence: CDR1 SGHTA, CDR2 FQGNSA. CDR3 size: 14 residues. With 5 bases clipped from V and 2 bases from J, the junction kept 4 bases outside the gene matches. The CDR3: CASSLDRAQETQYF. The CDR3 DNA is TGTGCCAGCAGCCTGGACAGGGCACAAGAGACCCAGTACTTC. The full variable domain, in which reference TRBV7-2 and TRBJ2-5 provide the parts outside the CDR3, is GAGVSQSPSNKVTEKGKDVELRCDPISGHTALYWYRQSLGQGLEFLIYFQGNSAPDKSGLPSDRFSAERTGGSVSTLTIQRTQQEDSAVYLCASSLDRAQETQYFGPGTRLLVL.

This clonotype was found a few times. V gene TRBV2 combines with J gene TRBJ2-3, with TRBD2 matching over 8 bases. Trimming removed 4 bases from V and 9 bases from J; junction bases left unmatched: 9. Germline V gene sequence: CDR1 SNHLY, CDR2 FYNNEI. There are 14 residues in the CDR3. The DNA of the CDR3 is TGTGCCAGCAGTGTTCCTAGCGGGTTGGGAACGCAGTATTTT. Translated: CASSVPSGLGTQYF.

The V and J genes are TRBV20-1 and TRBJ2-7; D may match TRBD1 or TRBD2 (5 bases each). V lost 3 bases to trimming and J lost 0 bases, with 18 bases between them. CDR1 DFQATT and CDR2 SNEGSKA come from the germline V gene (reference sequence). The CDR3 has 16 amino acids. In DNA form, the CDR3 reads TGCAGTGCTAGTGGGATCCCCTCCGGGACCTCCTACGAGCAGTACTTC. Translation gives CSASGIPSGTSYEQYF.

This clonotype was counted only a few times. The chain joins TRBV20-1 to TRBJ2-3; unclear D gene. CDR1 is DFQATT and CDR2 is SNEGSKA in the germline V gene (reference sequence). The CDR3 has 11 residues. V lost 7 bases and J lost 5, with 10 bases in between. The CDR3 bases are TGCAGTGGCCGGTTGCAAGATACGCAGTATTTT. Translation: CSGRLQDTQYF.

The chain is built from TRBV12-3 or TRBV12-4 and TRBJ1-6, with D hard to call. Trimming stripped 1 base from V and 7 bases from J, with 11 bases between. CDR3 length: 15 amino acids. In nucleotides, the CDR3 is TGTGCCAGCAGTTTAGGACTGCTGGGCAATTCACCCCTCCACTTT. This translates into CASSLGLLGNSPLHF.